These 2 T cell receptor beta chains originate from one sample sequenced in a study of T cell repertoires in cytomegalovirus infection. TCRdb itself ran the reads through MiXCR, one entry per CDR3 protein. The repertoire has 450,000 to 650,000 distinct CDR3 sequences, about 26% of them found once; the top ten carry 13%. What was sequenced was PBMCs. The receptors were gathered from a human donor in good health (CMV status not recorded). Some clones in this sample may be carry-over from other donors' samples.

This clonotype was counted ten times or more. V usage is TRBV19 and J usage is TRBJ2-7, with unresolved D. Germline CDR1 LNHDA, CDR2 SQIVND (reference sequence). V was pared by 1 base and J by 3 bases, with 7 bases between. The CDR3 is 13 residues long. The CDR3 reads CASSIGPSYEQYV. CDR3 sequence (DNA): TGTGCCAGTAGTATAGGTCCTAGCTACGAGCAGTACGTC.

This chain links TRBV6-2 or TRBV6-3 with TRBJ2-3; D is perhaps TRBD2 (6 bases). Germline assignment: CDR1 MNHEY and CDR2 SVGEGT. V was shortened by 2 bases and J by 0 bases, with 15 bases between the two germline ends. CDR3 length: 17 residues. CDR3 in DNA: TGTGCCAGCAGTTACCGCCAGCTAGCGAGGAGCACAGATACGCAGTATTTT. Protein product: CASSYRQLARSTDTQYF.